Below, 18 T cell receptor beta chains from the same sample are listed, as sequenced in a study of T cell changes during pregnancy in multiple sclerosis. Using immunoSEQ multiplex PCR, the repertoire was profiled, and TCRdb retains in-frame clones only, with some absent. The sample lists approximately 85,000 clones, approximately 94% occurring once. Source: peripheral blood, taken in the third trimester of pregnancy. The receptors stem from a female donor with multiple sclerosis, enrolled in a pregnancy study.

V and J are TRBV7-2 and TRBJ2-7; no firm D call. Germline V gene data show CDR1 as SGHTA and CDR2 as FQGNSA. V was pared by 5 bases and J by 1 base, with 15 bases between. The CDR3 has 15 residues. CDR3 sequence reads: CASSPRLRSSYEQYF. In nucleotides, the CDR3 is TGTGCCAGCAGCCCTAGGTTGCGATCTTCCTACGAGCAGTACTTC. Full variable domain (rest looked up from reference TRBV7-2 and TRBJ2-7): GAGVSQSPSNKVTEKGKDVELRCDPISGHTALYWYRQSLGQGLEFLIYFQGNSAPDKSGLPSDRFSAERTGGSVSTLTIQRTQQEDSAVYLCASSPRLRSSYEQYFGPGTRLTVT.

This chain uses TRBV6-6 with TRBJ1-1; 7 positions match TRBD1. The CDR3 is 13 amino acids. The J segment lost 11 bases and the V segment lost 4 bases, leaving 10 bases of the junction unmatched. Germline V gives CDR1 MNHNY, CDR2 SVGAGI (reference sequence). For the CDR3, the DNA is TGTGCCAGCAGTTGGGACAGCAACATCAGGGCTTTCTTT. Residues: CASSWDSNIRAFF.

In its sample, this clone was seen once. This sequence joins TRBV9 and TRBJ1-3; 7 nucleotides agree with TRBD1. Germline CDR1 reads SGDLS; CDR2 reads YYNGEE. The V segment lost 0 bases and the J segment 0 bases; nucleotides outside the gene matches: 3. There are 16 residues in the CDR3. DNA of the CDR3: TGTGCCAGCAGCGTAGCCGGGACAGCCTCTGGAAACACCATATATTTT. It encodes CASSVAGTASGNTIYF.

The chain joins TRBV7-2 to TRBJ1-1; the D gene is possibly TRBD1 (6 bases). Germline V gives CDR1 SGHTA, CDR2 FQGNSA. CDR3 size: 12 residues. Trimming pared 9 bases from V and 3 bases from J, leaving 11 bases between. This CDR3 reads CASAQGYTEAFF. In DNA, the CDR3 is TGTGCCAGTGCACAGGGCTACACTGAAGCTTTCTTT. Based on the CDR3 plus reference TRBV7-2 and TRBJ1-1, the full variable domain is GAGVSQSPSNKVTEKGKDVELRCDPISGHTALYWYRQSLGQGLEFLIYFQGNSAPDKSGLPSDRFSAERTGGSVSTLTIQRTQQEDSAVYLCASAQGYTEAFFGQGTRLTVV.

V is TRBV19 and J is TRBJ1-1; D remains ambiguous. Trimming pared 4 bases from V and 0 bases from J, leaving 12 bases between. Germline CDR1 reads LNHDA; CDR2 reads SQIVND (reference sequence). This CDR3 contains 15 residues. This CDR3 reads CASSTVAGMNTEAFF. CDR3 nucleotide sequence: TGTGCCAGTAGTACGGTTGCAGGAATGAACACTGAAGCTTTCTTT.

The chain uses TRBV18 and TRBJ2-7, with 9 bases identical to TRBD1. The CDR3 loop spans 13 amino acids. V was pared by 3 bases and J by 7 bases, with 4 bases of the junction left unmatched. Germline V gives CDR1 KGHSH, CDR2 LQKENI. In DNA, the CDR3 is TGTGCCAGCTCACCGACGACAGGGGGAGAGCAGTACTTC. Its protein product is CASSPTTGGEQYF.

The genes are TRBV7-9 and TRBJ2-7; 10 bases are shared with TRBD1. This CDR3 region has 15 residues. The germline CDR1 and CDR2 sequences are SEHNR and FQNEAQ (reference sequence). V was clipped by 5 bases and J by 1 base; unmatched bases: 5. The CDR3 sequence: CASSPGTGASYEQYF. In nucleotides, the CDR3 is TGTGCCAGCAGCCCCGGGACAGGGGCTTCCTACGAGCAGTACTTC.

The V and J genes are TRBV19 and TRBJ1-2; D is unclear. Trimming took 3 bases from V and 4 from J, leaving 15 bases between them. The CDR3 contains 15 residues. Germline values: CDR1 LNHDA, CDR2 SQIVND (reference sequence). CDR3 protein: CASSILDTSGYGYTF. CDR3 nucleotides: TGTGCCAGTAGTATTCTTGACACCTCTGGCTATGGCTACACCTTC.

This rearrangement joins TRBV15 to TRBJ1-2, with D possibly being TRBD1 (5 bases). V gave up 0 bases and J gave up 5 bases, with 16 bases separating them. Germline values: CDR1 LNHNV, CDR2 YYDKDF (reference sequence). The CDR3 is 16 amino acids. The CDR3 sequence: CATSRDSGGLGYGYTF. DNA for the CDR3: TGTGCCACCAGCAGAGATTCGGGGGGATTGGGGTATGGCTACACCTTC.

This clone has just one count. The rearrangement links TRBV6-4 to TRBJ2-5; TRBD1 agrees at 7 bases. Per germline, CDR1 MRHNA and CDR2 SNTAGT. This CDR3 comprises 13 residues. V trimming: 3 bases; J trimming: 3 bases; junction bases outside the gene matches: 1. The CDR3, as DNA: TGTGCCAGCAGTGAAGGGACAGAAGAGACCCAGTACTTC. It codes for CASSEGTEETQYF.

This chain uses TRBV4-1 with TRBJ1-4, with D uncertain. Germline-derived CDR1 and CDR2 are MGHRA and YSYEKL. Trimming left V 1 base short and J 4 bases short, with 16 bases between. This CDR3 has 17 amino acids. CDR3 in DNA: TGCGCCAGCAGCCAAGCTGCTGGCGCAGGCGTTAATGAAAAACTGTTTTTT. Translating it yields CASSQAAGAGVNEKLFF.

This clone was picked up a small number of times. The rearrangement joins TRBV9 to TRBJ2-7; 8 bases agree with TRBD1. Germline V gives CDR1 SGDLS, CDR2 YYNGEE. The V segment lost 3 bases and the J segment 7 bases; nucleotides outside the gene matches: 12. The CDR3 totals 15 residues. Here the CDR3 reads CASSEGDRGRKEQYF. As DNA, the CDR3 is TGTGCCAGCAGCGAAGGAGACAGGGGTCGGAAAGAGCAGTACTTC.

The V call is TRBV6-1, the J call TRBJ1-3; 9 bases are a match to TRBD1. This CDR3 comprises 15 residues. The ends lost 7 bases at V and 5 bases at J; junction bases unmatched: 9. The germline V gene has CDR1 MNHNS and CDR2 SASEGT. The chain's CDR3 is CASTPGTGIRNTIYF. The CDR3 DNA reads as TGTGCCAGCACCCCCGGGACAGGGATACGAAACACCATATATTTT.

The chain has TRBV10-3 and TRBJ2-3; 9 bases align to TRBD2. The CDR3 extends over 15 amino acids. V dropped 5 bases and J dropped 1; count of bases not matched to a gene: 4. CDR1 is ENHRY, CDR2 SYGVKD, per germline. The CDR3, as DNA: TGTGCCATCAGTTCCGGGACTAGCCGCACAGATACGCAGTATTTT. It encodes CAISSGTSRTDTQYF.

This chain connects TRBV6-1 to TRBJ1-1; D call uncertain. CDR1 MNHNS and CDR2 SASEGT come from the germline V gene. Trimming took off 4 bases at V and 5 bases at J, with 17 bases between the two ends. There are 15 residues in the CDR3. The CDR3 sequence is CASSAKTDLSTEAFF. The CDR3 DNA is TGTGCCAGCAGTGCCAAGACCGACTTGTCGACTGAAGCTTTCTTT.

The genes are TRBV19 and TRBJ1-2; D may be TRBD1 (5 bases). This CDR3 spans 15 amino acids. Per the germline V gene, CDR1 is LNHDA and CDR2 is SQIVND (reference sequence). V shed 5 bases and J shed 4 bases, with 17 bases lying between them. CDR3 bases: TGTGCCAGTAGTTGGGGACTATACGGTTCCTATGGCTACACCTTC. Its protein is CASSWGLYGSYGYTF.

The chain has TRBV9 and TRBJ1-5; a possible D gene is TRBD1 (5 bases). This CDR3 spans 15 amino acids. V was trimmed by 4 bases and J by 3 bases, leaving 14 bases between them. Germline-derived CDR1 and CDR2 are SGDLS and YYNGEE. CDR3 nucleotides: TGTGCCAGCAGCCCCGGGGGGGGGATCAATCAGCCCCAGCATTTT. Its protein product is CASSPGGGINQPQHF.

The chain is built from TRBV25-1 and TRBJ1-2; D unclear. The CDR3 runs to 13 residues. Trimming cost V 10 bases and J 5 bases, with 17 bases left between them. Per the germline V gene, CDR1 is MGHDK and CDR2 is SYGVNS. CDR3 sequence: CATLGGPGYGYTF. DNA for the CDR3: TGTGCCACCCTGGGAGGGCCTGGTTATGGCTACACCTTC.